The 29 T cell receptor beta chains given below trace back to one sample, sequenced in a study of response to subunit inactivated influenza vaccine. TCRdb fed the RT-PCR reads into MiXCR, producing one record per CDR3 protein. The sample lists 860,000 or so distinct CDR3 sequences; roughly 20% were seen once. The sequencing used PBMCs from blood, collected roughly 5 days after vaccination. The receptor set was obtained from a man between 50 and 59 years old who received an inactivated influenza vaccine.

J is TRBJ2-1 and V is TRBV10-3; the match to TRBD2 covers 11 bases. Germline CDR1 is ENHRY and CDR2 is SYGVKD. The CDR3 is made up of 17 amino acids. Trimming took 4 bases from V and 0 from J; bases not matched to a gene: 5. For the CDR3, the DNA is TGTGCCATCAGTGCGGGTAGCGGGAGGGCCTCCTACAATGAGCAGTTCTTC. This gives the protein CAISAGSGRASYNEQFF.

This clonotype was seen a handful of times. The chain is built from TRBV27 and TRBJ2-2, with unresolved D. Germline V CDR1 and CDR2: MNHEY, SMNVEV (reference sequence). The CDR3 length is 17 residues. V was trimmed by 3 bases and J by 7 bases, leaving 21 bases between them. CDR3 nucleotide sequence: TGTGCCAGCAGTTTGGTCGCCCTTTTGGGCTTCAGCGGGGAGCTGTTTTTT. Its translation is CASSLVALLGFSGELFF.

This clonotype came up a few times. The J gene is TRBJ2-5, the V gene TRBV7-9; D may match TRBD1 or TRBD2 (5 bases each). V lost 5 bases and J 4 bases, leaving 11 bases between the germline ends. Germline V gene lookup returns CDR1 SEHNR and CDR2 FQNEAQ (reference sequence). This CDR3 is built from 13 residues. The CDR3 sequence: CASSKEGLETQYF. CDR3 bases: TGTGCCAGCAGCAAAGAGGGGTTAGAGACCCAGTACTTC.

V gene TRBV25-1 combines with J gene TRBJ1-1, with TRBD1 matching 7 bases. This CDR3 region has 14 residues. J was trimmed by 0 bases and V by 3 bases; bases with no gene match: 1. CDR1 MGHDK and CDR2 SYGVNS come from the germline V gene. Here the CDR3 reads CASSETGMNTEAFF. The CDR3 bases are TGTGCCAGCAGTGAGACAGGGATGAACACTGAAGCTTTCTTT.

The V gene is TRBV7-6, the J gene TRBJ2-1; unclear D gene. The length of the CDR3 is 15 residues. V was trimmed by 5 bases and J by 8 bases, leaving 19 bases between them. Germline assignment: CDR1 SGHVS and CDR2 FNYEAQ. DNA of the CDR3: TGTGCCAGCAGCCCCACAGCTAGGGAAGCCGATGAGCAGTTCTTC. This codes for CASSPTAREADEQFF.

V usage is TRBV4-1 and J usage is TRBJ1-1, with 7 bases matching TRBD1. Per germline, CDR1 MGHRA and CDR2 YSYEKL. The CDR3 is 15 residues long. V trimming: 7 bases; J trimming: 1 base; junction bases outside the gene matches: 9. The CDR3 is CASNHPGQRNTEAFF. CDR3 sequence (DNA): TGCGCCAGCAACCATCCGGGACAGAGGAACACTGAAGCTTTCTTT.

This clonotype has only a few counts. The chain couples TRBV6-6 to TRBJ2-7; D possibly matches TRBD1 or TRBD2 (6 bases each). The CDR3 has 13 residues. Per the germline V gene, CDR1 is MNHNY and CDR2 is SVGAGI (reference sequence). V was pared by 6 bases and J by 2 bases, with 11 bases between. The CDR3 coding sequence is TGTGCCAGCAGGGGGGGCGATGCCTACGAGCAGTACTTC. Translating gives CASRGGDAYEQYF.

This chain joins TRBV20-1 and TRBJ2-7, with D perhaps TRBD1 (5 bases). This CDR3 contains 13 residues. The V end was cut by 3 bases, the J end by 1 base, with 10 bases between. Germline CDR1 DFQATT, CDR2 SNEGSKA (reference sequence). In DNA form, the CDR3 reads TGCAGTGCTAGGGGGCCGCAGTCCTACGAGCAGTACTTC. Residues: CSARGPQSYEQYF.

This clonotype has ten or more counts. CDR3 residues: CASSQEGSGGHNEQFF. The CDR3 nucleotides are TGTGCCAGCAGCCAGGAGGGTAGCGGGGGCCACAATGAGCAGTTCTTC. V is TRBV4-2 and J is TRBJ2-1; 9 bases agree with TRBD2. V was pared by 3 bases and J by 5 bases, with 8 bases of the junction left unmatched. The CDR3 extends over 16 amino acids. Germline V gene lookup returns CDR1 LGHNA and CDR2 YNFKEQ.

This rearrangement joins TRBV20-1 to TRBJ2-7; perhaps D is TRBD1 or TRBD2 (5 bases each). In germline, CDR1 is DFQATT, CDR2 SNEGSKA (reference sequence). This CDR3 comprises 13 residues. V lost 1 base and J lost 4, with 11 bases in between. The CDR3 loop reads CSARGGWTYEQYF. The CDR3 DNA reads TGCAGTGCTAGAGGGGGGTGGACTTACGAGCAGTACTTC.

V is TRBV15 and J is TRBJ1-5; 10 nucleotides match TRBD1. V gave up 6 bases and J gave up 2 bases; unmatched junction bases: 4. This CDR3 has 15 residues. CDR1 and CDR2 from the germline V gene are LNHNV and YYDKDF (reference sequence). The CDR3 nucleotides read TGTGCCACCAGTCTGACAGGGGGCGGCAATCAGCCCCAGCATTTT. It specifies CATSLTGGGNQPQHF.

The chain carries TRBV30 and TRBJ2-1; D might be TRBD1 (6 bases). Trimming shortened V by 0 bases and J by 3 bases, and 6 bases separated the two germline ends. This CDR3 spans 13 amino acids. Germline V gene sequence: CDR1 GTSNPN, CDR2 SVGIG (reference sequence). The CDR3 DNA is TGTGCCTGGAGTGTAGGGGGCTACAATGAGCAGTTCTTC. Translating gives CAWSVGGYNEQFF.

This clonotype was seen more than once but under ten times. The chain joins TRBV9 to TRBJ2-5, with TRBD2 identical over 14 bases. After removal of 7 bases from V and 5 bases from J, the junction contained 13 bases not matched to a gene. Looked up from germline, CDR1 is SGDLS and CDR2 is YYNGEE. The CDR3 totals 17 residues. CDR3 amino acids: CASGLPGLAGEWETQYF. The CDR3 region has the DNA TGTGCCAGCGGTCTCCCGGGACTAGCGGGAGAATGGGAGACCCAGTACTTC.

The chain combines TRBV28 with TRBJ2-6; D tentatively reads TRBD1 or TRBD2 (5 bases each). V was pared by 5 bases and J by 0 bases, with 20 bases between. Per the germline V gene, CDR1 is MDHEN and CDR2 is SYDVKM. The CDR3 spans 19 residues. The CDR3 loop is CASSLLIPGRYSGANVLTF. CDR3 nucleotides: TGTGCCAGCAGTCTTCTGATCCCGGGACGGTACTCTGGGGCCAACGTCCTGACTTTC. The variable domain in full, with the rest retrieved from reference TRBV28 and TRBJ2-6, is DVKVTQSSRYLVKRTGEKVFLECVQDMDHENMFWYRQDPGLGLRLIYFSYDVKMKEKGDIPEGYSVSREKKERFSLILESASTNQTSMYLCASSLLIPGRYSGANVLTFGAGSRLTVL.

There are a few counts of this clonotype. This sequence joins TRBV7-2 and TRBJ2-1; perhaps TRBD1 as D (5 bases). This CDR3 contains 15 residues. V was cut by 5 bases and J by 7 bases, with 18 bases left in between. Germline V lookup: CDR1 SGHTA, CDR2 FQGNSA. DNA of the CDR3: TGTGCCAGCAGCCTCCGCGGACACCAAGGGAATGAGCAGTTCTTC. This encodes CASSLRGHQGNEQFF.

The chain employs TRBV4-3 and TRBJ2-2; D gene ambiguous. Germline CDR1 is LGHNA and CDR2 is YSLEER. Trimming pared 1 base from V and 2 bases from J, leaving 8 bases between. The CDR3 extends over 15 amino acids. CDR3 sequence: CASSQGVFNTGELFF. CDR3 bases: TGCGCCAGCAGCCAAGGAGTCTTCAACACCGGGGAGCTGTTTTTT.

This clonotype was seen only a few times. V usage is TRBV5-1 and J usage is TRBJ2-5, with D tentatively TRBD2 (7 bases). There are 17 residues in the CDR3. Trimming left V 0 bases short and J 2 bases short, with 17 bases between. Per germline, CDR1 SGHRS and CDR2 YFSETQ. CDR3 bases: TGCGCCAGCAGCTTGGGAGCGCGGGGGCCCCCTCAAGAGACCCAGTACTTC. This encodes CASSLGARGPPQETQYF.

This clonotype has at least ten counts. V is TRBV28 and J is TRBJ2-7; 7 nucleotides match TRBD1. This CDR3 spans 14 amino acids. Germline CDR1 and CDR2: MDHEN and SYDVKM. V shed 5 bases and J 2 bases; nucleotides not matched to a gene: 6. CDR3: CASSASTGPYEQYF. The CDR3 bases are TGTGCCAGCAGTGCCTCGACAGGGCCCTACGAGCAGTACTTC.

This clonotype was seen a few times. The chain uses TRBV6-1 and TRBJ2-7; the match to TRBD2 covers 11 bases. Looked up from germline, CDR1 is MNHNS and CDR2 is SASEGT. Trimming took 5 bases from V and 2 from J; bases not matched to a gene: 8. This CDR3 is built from 16 residues. CDR3 in amino acids: CASSLPIAGGPYEQYF. CDR3 nucleotide sequence: TGTGCCAGCAGTCTTCCCATAGCGGGAGGGCCCTACGAGCAGTACTTC.

This chain uses TRBV18 with TRBJ2-5; D not resolved. Germline-derived CDR1 and CDR2 are KGHSH and LQKENI. V lost 3 bases to trimming and J lost 7 bases, with 21 bases between them. The CDR3 is 16 residues long. The chain's CDR3 is CASSPQSVRSKGTQYF. In DNA form, the CDR3 reads TGTGCCAGCTCACCCCAGTCCGTCAGATCGAAGGGGACCCAGTACTTC. Full variable domain (missing parts from reference TRBV18 and TRBJ2-5): NAGVMQNPRHLVRRRGQEARLRCSPMKGHSHVYWYRQLPEEGLKFMVYLQKENIIDESGMPKERFSAEFPKEGPSILRIQQVVRGDSAAYFCASSPQSVRSKGTQYFGPGTRLLVL.

This clonotype was counted only a few times. The chain has TRBV29-1 and TRBJ2-5; D is undetermined. V was clipped by 4 bases and J by 6 bases, with 12 bases between them. CDR3 size: 12 residues. Germline V gives CDR1 SQVTM, CDR2 ANQGSEA. CDR3 loop: CSVVPATKTQYF. CDR3 bases: TGCAGCGTTGTCCCGGCGACAAAGACCCAGTACTTC.

This chain connects TRBV6-2 or TRBV6-3 to TRBJ2-1; 8 bases align to TRBD1. V lost 0 bases to trimming and J lost 0 bases; unmatched junction nucleotides: 16. The CDR3 loop spans 21 amino acids. CDR1 MNHEY and CDR2 SVGEGT come from the germline V gene. The CDR3 region is CASSYSQGALRLSSSYNEQFF. In DNA form, the CDR3 reads TGTGCCAGCAGTTACTCTCAGGGGGCCCTCCGGCTCTCCAGCTCCTACAATGAGCAGTTCTTC.

J is TRBJ1-5 and V is TRBV6-1; D not resolved. The germline V gene has CDR1 MNHNS and CDR2 SASEGT. The CDR3 sequence is 13 residues long. V was shortened by 8 bases and J by 2 bases, with 10 bases between the two germline ends. The CDR3 protein is CASPPRGNQPQHF. The CDR3 DNA sequence: TGTGCCAGCCCCCCTAGGGGCAATCAGCCCCAGCATTTT.

The chain carries TRBV12-3 or TRBV12-4 and TRBJ1-6; no definite D call. The V and J ends lost 6 bases and 7 bases respectively, with 13 bases between them. The CDR3 runs 14 residues. The CDR3 region is CASSTLGNNSPLHF. The DNA of the CDR3 is TGTGCCAGCAGCACCCTTGGGAACAATTCACCCCTCCACTTT.

In this sample, this clonotype turned up many times. This chain joins TRBV7-2 and TRBJ2-7; 8 nucleotides match TRBD2. The V gene's germline CDR1 is SGHTA and CDR2 FQGNSA. CDR3 length: 12 residues. Trimming removed 5 bases from V and 7 bases from J; junction bases left unmatched: 4. CDR3 loop: CASSRGGFEQYF. The CDR3 DNA sequence: TGTGCCAGCAGCCGCGGGGGGTTTGAGCAGTACTTC. Complete variable domain (other parts from reference TRBV7-2 and TRBJ2-7): GAGVSQSPSNKVTEKGKDVELRCDPISGHTALYWYRQSLGQGLEFLIYFQGNSAPDKSGLPSDRFSAERTGGSVSTLTIQRTQQEDSAVYLCASSRGGFEQYFGPGTRLTVT.

This clonotype was counted between two and nine times. J is TRBJ1-4 and V is TRBV5-1; D is unclear. The CDR3 sequence is 16 residues long. Germline-derived CDR1 and CDR2 are SGHRS and YFSETQ. Trimming removed 0 bases from V and 3 bases from J, with 12 bases in between. CDR3 in DNA: TGCGCCAGCAGCTTGGCCTCGTCCGCACCTAATGAAAAACTGTTTTTT. Translated: CASSLASSAPNEKLFF.

This clonotype was seen more than once but under ten times. The chain couples TRBV10-2 to TRBJ2-2; TRBD2 aligns across 8 bases. This CDR3 spans 16 amino acids. Germline CDR1 is WSHSY and CDR2 is SAAADI. V lost 0 bases to trimming and J lost 6 bases; unmatched junction nucleotides: 6. In DNA form, the CDR3 reads TGCGCCAGCAGTGAGTCCGGGACTAGTTGGGCCGGGGAGCTGTTTTTT. It codes for CASSESGTSWAGELFF.

This clonotype was counted between two and nine times. This chain connects TRBV3-1 to TRBJ2-3, with 9 bases fitting TRBD2. The CDR3 is made up of 15 amino acids. Germline V gene sequence: CDR1 LGHDT, CDR2 YNNKEL (reference sequence). The V and J ends lost 3 bases and 0 bases, in that order; junction bases with no gene match: 1. The DNA for the CDR3 is TGTGCCAGCAGCCATCTAGCGGGAAGCACAGATACGCAGTATTTT. As protein: CASSHLAGSTDTQYF.

This clonotype was seen many times. The chain combines TRBV12-3 or TRBV12-4 with TRBJ1-3; no clear D. With 5 bases removed from V and 0 bases from J, the gap between germline ends came to 11 bases. The CDR3 sequence is 15 residues long. The CDR3, as DNA: TGTGCCAGCAGTCATAGACTCAGCTCTGGAAACACCATATATTTT. Translated: CASSHRLSSGNTIYF.